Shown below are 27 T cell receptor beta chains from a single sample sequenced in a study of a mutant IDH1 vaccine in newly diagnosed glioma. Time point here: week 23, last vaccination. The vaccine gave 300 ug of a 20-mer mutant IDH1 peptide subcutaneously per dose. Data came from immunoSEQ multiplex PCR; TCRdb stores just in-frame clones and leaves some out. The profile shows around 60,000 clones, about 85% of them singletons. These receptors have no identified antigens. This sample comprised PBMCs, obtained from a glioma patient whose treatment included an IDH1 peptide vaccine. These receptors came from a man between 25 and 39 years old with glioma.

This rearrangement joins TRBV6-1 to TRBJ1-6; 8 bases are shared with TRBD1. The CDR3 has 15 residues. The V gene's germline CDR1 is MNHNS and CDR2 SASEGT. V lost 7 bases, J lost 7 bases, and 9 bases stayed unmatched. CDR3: CASKVWTGSNSPLHF. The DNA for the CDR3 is TGTGCCAGCAAGGTTTGGACAGGGTCGAATTCACCCCTCCACTTT.

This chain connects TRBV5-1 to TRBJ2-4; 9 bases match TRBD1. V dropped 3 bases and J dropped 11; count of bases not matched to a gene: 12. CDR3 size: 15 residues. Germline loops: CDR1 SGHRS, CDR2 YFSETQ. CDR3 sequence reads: CASSSIPGQGMLQYF. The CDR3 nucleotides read TGCGCCAGCAGCTCCATCCCGGGACAGGGAATGCTTCAGTACTTC.

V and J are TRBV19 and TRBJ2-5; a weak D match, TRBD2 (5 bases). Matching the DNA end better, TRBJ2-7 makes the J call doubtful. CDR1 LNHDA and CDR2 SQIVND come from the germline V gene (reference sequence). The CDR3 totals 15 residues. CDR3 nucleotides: TGTGCCAGTAGCCCCTCGACCCGGGGTAAGTACGAGCAGTACTTC. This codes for CASSPSTRGKYEQYF.

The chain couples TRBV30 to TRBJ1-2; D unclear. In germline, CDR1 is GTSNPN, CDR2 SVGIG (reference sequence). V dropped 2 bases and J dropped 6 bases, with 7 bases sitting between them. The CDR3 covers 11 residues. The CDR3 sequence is CAWSPSHGYTF. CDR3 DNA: TGTGCCTGGAGTCCCTCGCATGGCTACACCTTC.

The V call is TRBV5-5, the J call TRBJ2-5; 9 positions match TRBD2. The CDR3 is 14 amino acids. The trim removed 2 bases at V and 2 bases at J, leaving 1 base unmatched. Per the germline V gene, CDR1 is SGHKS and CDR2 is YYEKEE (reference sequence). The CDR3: CASSFLAGQETQYF. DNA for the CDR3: TGTGCCAGCAGCTTCCTAGCGGGACAAGAGACCCAGTACTTC.

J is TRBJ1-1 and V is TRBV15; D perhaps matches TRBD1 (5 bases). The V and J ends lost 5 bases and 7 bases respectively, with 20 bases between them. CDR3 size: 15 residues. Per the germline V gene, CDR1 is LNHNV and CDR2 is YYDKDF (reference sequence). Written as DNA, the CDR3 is TGTGCCACCAGCGCCCGGGTTGGGGGGGAGCTTGAAGCTTTCTTT. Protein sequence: CATSARVGGELEAFF.

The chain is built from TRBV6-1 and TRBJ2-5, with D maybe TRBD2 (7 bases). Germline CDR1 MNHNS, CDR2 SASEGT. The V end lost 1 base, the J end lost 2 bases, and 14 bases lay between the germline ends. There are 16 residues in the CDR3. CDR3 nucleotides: TGTGCCAGCAGTGAAGTTTTTCGGGGGGCTCAAGAGACCCAGTACTTC. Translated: CASSEVFRGAQETQYF.

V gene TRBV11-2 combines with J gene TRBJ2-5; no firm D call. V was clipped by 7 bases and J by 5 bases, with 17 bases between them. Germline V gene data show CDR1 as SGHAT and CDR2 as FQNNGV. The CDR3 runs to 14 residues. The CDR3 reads CASTARLGLETQYF. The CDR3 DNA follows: TGTGCCAGCACAGCCCGTTTGGGGTTGGAGACCCAGTACTTC.

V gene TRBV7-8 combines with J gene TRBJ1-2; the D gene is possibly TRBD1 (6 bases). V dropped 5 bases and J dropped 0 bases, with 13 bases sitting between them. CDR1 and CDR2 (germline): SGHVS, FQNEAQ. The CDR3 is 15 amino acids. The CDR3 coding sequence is TGTGCCAGCAGCCAGAGCCGGGACACTAACTATGGCTACACCTTC. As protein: CASSQSRDTNYGYTF.

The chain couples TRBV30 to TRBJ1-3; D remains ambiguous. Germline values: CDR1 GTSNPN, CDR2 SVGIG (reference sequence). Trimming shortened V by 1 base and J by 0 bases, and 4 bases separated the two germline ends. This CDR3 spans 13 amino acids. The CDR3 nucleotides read TGTGCCTGGAGTGGGGGCTCTGGAAACACCATATATTTT. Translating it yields CAWSGGSGNTIYF.

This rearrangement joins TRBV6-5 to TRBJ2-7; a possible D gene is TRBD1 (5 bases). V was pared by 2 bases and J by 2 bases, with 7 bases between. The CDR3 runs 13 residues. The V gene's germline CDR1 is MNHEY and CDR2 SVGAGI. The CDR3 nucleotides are TGTGCCAGCAGTTACGGACACGCCTACGAGCAGTACTTC. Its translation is CASSYGHAYEQYF.

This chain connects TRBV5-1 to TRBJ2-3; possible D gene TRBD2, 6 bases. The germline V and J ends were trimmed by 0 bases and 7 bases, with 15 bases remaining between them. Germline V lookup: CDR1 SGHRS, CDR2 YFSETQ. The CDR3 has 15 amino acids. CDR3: CASSLELSGPYTQYF. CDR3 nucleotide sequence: TGCGCCAGCAGCTTGGAACTTAGCGGCCCTTATACGCAGTATTTT.

The CDR3 nucleotides are TGTGCCAGCAGGGGGTTAACGAACACTGAAGCTTTCTTT. Protein product: CASRGLTNTEAFF. The genes are TRBV6-5 and TRBJ1-1; D ambiguous. Germline lookup yields CDR1 MNHEY and CDR2 SVGAGI. Trimming pared 6 bases from V and 1 base from J, leaving 9 bases between. This CDR3 has 13 residues.

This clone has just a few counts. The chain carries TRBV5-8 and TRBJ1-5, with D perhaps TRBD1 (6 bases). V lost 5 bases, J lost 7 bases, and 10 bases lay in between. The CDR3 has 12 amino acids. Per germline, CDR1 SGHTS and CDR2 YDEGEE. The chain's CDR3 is CASRARGQPQHF. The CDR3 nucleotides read TGTGCCAGCAGAGCCAGGGGACAGCCCCAGCATTTT.

Here the CDR3 reads CASSQVRRGYGYTF. The CDR3 coding sequence is TGTGCCAGCAGCCAAGTGCGGCGGGGCTATGGCTACACCTTC. The chain couples TRBV14 to TRBJ1-2; no clear D gene. CDR1 is SGHDN, CDR2 FVKESK, per germline. The CDR3 runs 14 residues. V lost 1 base to trimming and J lost 4 bases, with 10 bases between them.

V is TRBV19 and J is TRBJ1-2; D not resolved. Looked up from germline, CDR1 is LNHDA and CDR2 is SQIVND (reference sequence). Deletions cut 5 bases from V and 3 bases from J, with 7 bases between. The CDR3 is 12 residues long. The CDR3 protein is CASSSLDYGYTF. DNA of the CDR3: TGTGCCAGTAGTTCTTTAGACTATGGCTACACCTTC.

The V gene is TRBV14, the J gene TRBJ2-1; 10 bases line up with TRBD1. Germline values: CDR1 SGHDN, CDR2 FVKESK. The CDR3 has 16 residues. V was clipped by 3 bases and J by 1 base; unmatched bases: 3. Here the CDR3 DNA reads TGTGCCAGCAGCCATCCGGGACAGGGGTCCTACAATGAGCAGTTCTTC. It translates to CASSHPGQGSYNEQFF.

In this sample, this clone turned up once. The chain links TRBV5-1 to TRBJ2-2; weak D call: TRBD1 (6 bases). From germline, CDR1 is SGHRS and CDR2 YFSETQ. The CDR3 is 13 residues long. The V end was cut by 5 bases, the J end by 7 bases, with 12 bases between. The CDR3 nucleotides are TGCGCCAGCAGGATTACAGGGAGCGGGGAGCTGTTTTTT. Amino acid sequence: CASRITGSGELFF.

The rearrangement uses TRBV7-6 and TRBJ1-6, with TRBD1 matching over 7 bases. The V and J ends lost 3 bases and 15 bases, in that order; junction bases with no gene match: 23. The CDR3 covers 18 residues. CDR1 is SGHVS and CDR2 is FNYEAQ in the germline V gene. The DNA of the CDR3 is TGTGCCAGCAGCTTGTCTTCTTGGCCCGGGACAGAGTTTCGGAGCCTCCACTTT. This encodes CASSLSSWPGTEFRSLHF.

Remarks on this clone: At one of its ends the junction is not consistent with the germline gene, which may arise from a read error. The CDR3 reads CATSGDLTGPAGEQYF. The DNA for the CDR3 is TGTGCCACCAGCGGAGACCTGACGGGCCCGGCGGGCGAGCAGTACTTC. This chain connects TRBV15 to TRBJ2-7, with D maybe TRBD2 (5 bases). The CDR3 runs to 16 residues. Per germline, CDR1 LNHNV and CDR2 YYDKDF (reference sequence).

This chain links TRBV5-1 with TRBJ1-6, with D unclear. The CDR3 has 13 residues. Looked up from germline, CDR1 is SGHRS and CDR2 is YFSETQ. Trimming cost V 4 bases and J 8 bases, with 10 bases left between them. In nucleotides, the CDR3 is TGCGCCAGCAGCCGTGACGTGGATTCACCCCTCCACTTT. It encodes CASSRDVDSPLHF.

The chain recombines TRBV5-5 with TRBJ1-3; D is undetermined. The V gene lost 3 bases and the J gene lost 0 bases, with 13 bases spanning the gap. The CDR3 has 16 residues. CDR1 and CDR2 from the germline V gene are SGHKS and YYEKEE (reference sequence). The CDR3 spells CASSWTAESSGNTIYF. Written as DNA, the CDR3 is TGTGCCAGCAGCTGGACCGCAGAGAGCTCTGGAAACACCATATATTTT.

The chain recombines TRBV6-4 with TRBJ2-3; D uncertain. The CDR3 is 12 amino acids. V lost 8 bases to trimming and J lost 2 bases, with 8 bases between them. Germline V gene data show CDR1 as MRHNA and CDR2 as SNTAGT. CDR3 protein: CASPCPTDTQYF. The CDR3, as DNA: TGTGCCAGCCCATGCCCCACAGATACGCAGTATTTT.

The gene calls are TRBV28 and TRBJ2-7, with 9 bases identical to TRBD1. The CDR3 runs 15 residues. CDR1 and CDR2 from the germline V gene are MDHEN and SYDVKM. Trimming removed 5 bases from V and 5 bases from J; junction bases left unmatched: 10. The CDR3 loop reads CASSRPGQGVHEQYF. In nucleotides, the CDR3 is TGTGCCAGCAGTCGACCGGGACAGGGTGTCCACGAGCAGTACTTC.

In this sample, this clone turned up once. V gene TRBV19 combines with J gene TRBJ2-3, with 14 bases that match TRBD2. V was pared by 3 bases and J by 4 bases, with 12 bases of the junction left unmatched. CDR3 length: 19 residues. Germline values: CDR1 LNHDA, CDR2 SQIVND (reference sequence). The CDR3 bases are TGTGCCAGTAGTATCCAGGGACTAGCGGGGGATGGAGGCCCAGATACGCAGTATTTT. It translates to CASSIQGLAGDGGPDTQYF. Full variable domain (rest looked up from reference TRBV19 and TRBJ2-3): DGGITQSPKYLFRKEGQNVTLSCEQNLNHDAMYWYRQDPGQGLRLIYYSQIVNDFQKGDIAEGYSVSREKKESFPLTVTSAQKNPTAFYLCASSIQGLAGDGGPDTQYFGPGTRLTVL.

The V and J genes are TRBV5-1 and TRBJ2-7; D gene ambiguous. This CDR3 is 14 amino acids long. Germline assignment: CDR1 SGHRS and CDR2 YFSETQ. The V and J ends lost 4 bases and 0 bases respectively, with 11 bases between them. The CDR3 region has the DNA TGCGCCAGCAGCCCCGTCCCCGGCTCCTACGAGCAGTACTTC. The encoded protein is CASSPVPGSYEQYF.

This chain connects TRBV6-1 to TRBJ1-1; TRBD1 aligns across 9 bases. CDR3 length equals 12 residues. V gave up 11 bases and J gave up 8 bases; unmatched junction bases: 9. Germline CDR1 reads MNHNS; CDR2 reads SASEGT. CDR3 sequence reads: CAVGTGMSEAFF. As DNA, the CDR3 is TGTGCCGTCGGGACAGGGATGTCGGAAGCTTTCTTT.